This T cell receptor beta chain was sequenced in a study of blood T cell repertoires in COVID-19. The V gene's germline CDR1 is MNHEY and CDR2 SMNVEV (reference sequence). The CDR3 has 13 amino acids. V was trimmed by 10 bases and J by 2 bases, leaving 15 bases between them. In the original processing: By means of reference gene primer amplification, nucleated cell counts were estimated. Using immunoSEQ multiplex PCR, the repertoire was profiled, and TCRdb retains in-frame clones only, with some absent. For V, J and clone size, that table is used; D and trimming come from the DNA. The table has about 45,000 clones, roughly 90% seen once.

The receptor was derived from a human donor in a cohort sampled during active COVID-19. Sample: peripheral blood. The rearrangement joins TRBV27 to TRBJ2-7; D is unresolved. The CDR3 DNA follows: TGTGCCACTCGAACCTCCTCGGCCTACGAGCAGTACTTC. Amino acids: CATRTSSAYEQYF.